This entry is about one T cell receptor (beta chain). Antigen specificity is unknown. This sample is part of a study of cytomegalovirus exposure and HLA in healthy donors. V gave up 4 bases and J gave up 4 bases, with 16 bases separating them. From germline, CDR1 is MNHEY and CDR2 SMNVEV (reference sequence). This CDR3 comprises 15 residues. General study findings and limits: Published work reported that the classifier diagnosed cytomegalovirus status with high specificity and sensitivity.

The repertoire was sequenced with immunoSEQ multiplex PCR; TCRdb's copy has only in-frame clones and lacks some. The sample has about 360,000 clones; roughly 89% are singletons. The chain recombines TRBV27 with TRBJ2-5; maybe TRBD1 (6 bases). The receptor was derived from a woman aged 18-29 years in good health and CMV-seronegative. The sample consisted of PBMCs. Here the CDR3 DNA reads TGTGCCAGCAGTTCGGCAGGGGTGGTGGGAGAGACCCAGTACTTC. Residues: CASSSAGVVGETQYF.